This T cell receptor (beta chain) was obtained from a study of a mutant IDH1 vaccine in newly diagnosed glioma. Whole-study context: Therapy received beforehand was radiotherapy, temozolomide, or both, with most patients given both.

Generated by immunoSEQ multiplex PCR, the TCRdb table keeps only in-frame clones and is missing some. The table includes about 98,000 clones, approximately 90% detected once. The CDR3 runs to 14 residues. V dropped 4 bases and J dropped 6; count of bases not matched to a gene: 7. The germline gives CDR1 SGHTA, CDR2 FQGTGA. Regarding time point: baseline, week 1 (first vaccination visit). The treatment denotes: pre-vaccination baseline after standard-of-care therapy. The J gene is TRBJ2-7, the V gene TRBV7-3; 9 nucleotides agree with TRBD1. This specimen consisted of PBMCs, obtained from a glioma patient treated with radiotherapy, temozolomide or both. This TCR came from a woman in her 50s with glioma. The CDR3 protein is CASSSSDRGGEQYF. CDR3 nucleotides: TGTGCCAGCAGCTCGTCGGACAGGGGAGGCGAGCAGTACTTC. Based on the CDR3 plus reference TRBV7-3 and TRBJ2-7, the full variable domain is GAGVSQTPSNKVTEKGKYVELRCDPISGHTALYWYRQSLGQGPEFLIYFQGTGAADDSGLPNDRFFAVRPEGSVSTLKIQRTERGDSAVYLCASSSSDRGGEQYFGPGTRLTVT.